This T cell receptor beta chain was captured by sequencing in a study of shared clonotypes between healthy human individuals. Naive CD8 cells comprised CD45RO-negative, CCR7-positively selected cells, excluding terminally differentiated effector memory CD45RA+ cells. Measured with immunoSEQ multiplex PCR; TCRdb has only the in-frame clones, and not every one. Of over 2 million clones listed, about 95% are singletons. Deletions cut 9 bases from V and 8 bases from J, with 17 bases between. This CDR3 is built from 13 residues. Per germline, CDR1 MNHEY and CDR2 SVGAGI. V and J are TRBV6-5 and TRBJ2-1; possibly TRBD2 for D (5 bases). The TCR originated in a man younger than 35 in good health. Sequencing was done on a sample of naive CD8+ T cells sorted from blood. CDR3 loop: CASGRTFSDEQFF. In nucleotides, the CDR3 is TGTGCCAGTGGACGAACCTTTAGCGATGAGCAGTTCTTC.